The rows below give T cell receptor beta chains drawn from one sample of a study of cytomegalovirus exposure and HLA in healthy donors. The method was immunoSEQ multiplex PCR; TCRdb's version includes in-frame clones alone and lacks a portion of them. The table lists under 150,000 clones, 82% of them singletons. The specimen was PBMCs. The receptors were gathered from a male donor in good health and CMV-seropositive. CDR3s include the opening cysteine and the closing phenylalanine or tryptophan. D genes are given only for firm matches. Where a row states a size, it is once, few, many or the class of an expanded clone; other rows omit it.

V	size	J	D	DNA	CDR3
TRBV5-6	NA	TRBJ2-7	NA	TGTGCCAGCAGCTTGGGCCGTAGCTACGAGCAGTACTTC	CASSLGRSYEQYF
TRBV7-2	NA	TRBJ1-2	NA	TGTGCCAGCAGCTTCAGCGGGTTCGGCTACACCTTC	CASSFSGFGYTF
TRBV4-1	once	TRBJ2-7	TRBD2	TGCGCCAGCAGCCAAGTCCTCCTTGGGGCGGGAGGGCTAAACGAGCAGTACTTC	CASSQVLLGAGGLNEQYF
TRBV19	NA	TRBJ2-1	TRBD2	TGTGCCAGTAGTATAGGCCCACTAGCGGGAGGGCCGCGGGAGCAGTTCTTC	CASSIGPLAGGPREQFF
TRBV10-2	NA	TRBJ2-2	TRBD2	TGCGCCAGCGGCCCTAGCGGGAGCACCGGGGAGCTGTTTTTT	CASGPSGSTGELFF
TRBV9	once	TRBJ2-1	NA	TGTGCCAGCAGCTCCGGGTCGGAGAGTGAGCAGTTCTTC	CASSSGSESEQFF
TRBV15	NA	TRBJ2-2	NA	TGTGCCACCAGCGTGGACTTGGGGAACACCGGGGAGCTGTTTTTT	CATSVDLGNTGELFF
TRBV30	few	TRBJ1-3	NA	TGTGCCTGGAGTGTAGGGGGAATCCACTCTGGAAACACCATATATTTT	CAWSVGGIHSGNTIYF
TRBV7-3	NA	TRBJ2-1	TRBD1	TGTGCCAGCAGCTTAATACGACAGGGGAAAAATGAGCAGTTCTTC	CASSLIRQGKNEQFF
TRBV4-3	NA	TRBJ1-1	NA	TGCGCCAGCAGCCAAGAGGCAGGGGTAAGGAGGACTGAAGCTTTCTTT	CASSQEAGVRRTEAFF
TRBV7-9	NA	TRBJ2-1	NA	TGTGCCAGCAGCTCCAGCGTCGGCTACAATGAGCAGTTCTTC	CASSSSVGYNEQFF
TRBV6-5	NA	TRBJ2-1	NA	TGTGCCAGCAGGACGGGATTCCAAAATGAGCAGTTCTTC	CASRTGFQNEQFF
TRBV7-9	NA	TRBJ2-1	TRBD2	TGTGCCAGCAGCTTACTAGCGGGAGTTCCCAACGAGCAGTTCTTC	CASSLLAGVPNEQFF
TRBV27	NA	TRBJ2-2	NA	TGTGCCAGCAGCCACTACACCGGGGAGCTGTTTTTT	CASSHYTGELFF
TRBV7-2	once	TRBJ2-7	TRBD2	TGTGCCAGCAGCCAAAATAGCGGGAATGAGAGGCAGTACTTC	CASSQNSGNERQYF
TRBV11-2	NA	TRBJ2-5	NA	TGTGCCAGCAGCTTAGGGGCGTGGGAGCAGTACTTC	CASSLGAWEQYF
TRBV28	NA	TRBJ1-1	NA	TGTGCCAGCAGGCAGGGAGGAATGCCTACTGAAGCTTTCTTT	CASRQGGMPTEAFF
TRBV2	NA	TRBJ1-5	NA	TGTGCCAGCAGTAAAGAGGAGGGCAGTCAGCCCCAGCATTTT	CASSKEEGSQPQHF
TRBV19	NA	TRBJ2-1	TRBD1	TGTGCCAGTAGTATAGGGACAGGAGGTTACAATGAGCAGTTCTTC	CASSIGTGGYNEQFF
TRBV30	NA	TRBJ2-2	NA	TGTGCCTGGAGTGTAGGGCTCCCGCAGGGCACCGGGGAGCTGTTTTTT	CAWSVGLPQGTGELFF
TRBV5-5	NA	TRBJ2-1	TRBD2	TGTGCCAGCAGCTTTGTACTAGCGGGAGCCAATGAGCAGTTCTTC	CASSFVLAGANEQFF
TRBV30	NA	TRBJ1-5	TRBD1	TGTGCCTGGAGTGGACAGGGAACTCAGCCCCAGCATTTT	CAWSGQGTQPQHF
TRBV28	few	TRBJ2-7	TRBD1	TGTGCCAGCAGTTTAGACGTACCTTTGGGACAGGGCATATACGAGCAGTACTTC	CASSLDVPLGQGIYEQYF
TRBV19	NA	TRBJ2-2	NA	TGTGCCAGTAGTATCGGTGGCGGGGAGCTGTTTTTT	CASSIGGGELFF
TRBV4-3	NA	TRBJ2-7	NA	TGCGCCAGCAGCCAGGGACATAAGAGCTCCTACGAGCAATACTTC	CASSQGHKSSYEQYF
TRBV6-5	NA	TRBJ2-5	TRBD1	TGTGCCAGCGGGGACAGGGAAGAGACCCAGTACTTC	CASGDREETQYF
TRBV30	few	TRBJ2-1	NA	TGTGCCTGGAGTAGGAGCTCCTACAATGAGCAGTTCTTC	CAWSRSSYNEQFF
TRBV4-1	NA	TRBJ2-7	TRBD2	TGCGCCAGCAGCCGAGACGGGACTAGAGGCGAGCAGTACTTC	CASSRDGTRGEQYF
TRBV19	few	TRBJ2-1	NA	TGTGCCAGTAGACCGGGGACATATGACAATGAGCAGTTCTTC	CASRPGTYDNEQFF
TRBV6-6	NA	TRBJ2-1	NA	TGTGCCAGCAGTGGCGGGATCAGAGGGTCCAATGAGCAGTTCTTC	CASSGGIRGSNEQFF